These 13 T cell receptor beta chains were sequenced from one sample in a study of lymphopenia after photon versus proton radiotherapy. Method: immunoSEQ multiplex PCR; TCRdb's copy keeps in-frame clones and lacks some. The table lists roughly 14,000 clones, under 90% of them singletons. The source was peripheral blood, collected from a patient treated with photon-based radiotherapy. The receptors were sampled from a man aged 45 to 65 with gastric cancer.

The rearrangement joins TRBV6-5 to TRBJ1-5; D is perhaps TRBD1 (6 bases). V shed 6 bases and J shed 2 bases, with 14 bases lying between them. Germline CDR1 reads MNHEY; CDR2 reads SVGAGI. The CDR3 sequence is 15 residues long. The CDR3 nucleotides read TGTGCCAGCAGCCCACAGGGATACGGCAATCAGCCCCAGCATTTT. This gives the protein CASSPQGYGNQPQHF.

The chain combines TRBV7-2 with TRBJ2-7, with D possibly TRBD2 on 6 matching bases. The CDR3 spans 13 residues. The germline gives CDR1 SGHTA, CDR2 FQGNSA. The V end lost 6 bases, the J end lost 0 bases, and 9 bases lay between the germline ends. The CDR3 region is CASSRLVSYEQYF. The CDR3 DNA is TGTGCCAGCAGTCGACTAGTCTCCTACGAGCAGTACTTC.

The V call is TRBV13, the J call TRBJ2-2; a possible D gene is TRBD2 (6 bases). Germline CDR1 and CDR2: PRHDT and FYEKMQ (reference sequence). The CDR3 is made up of 14 amino acids. The V and J ends lost 4 bases and 4 bases respectively, with 10 bases between them. The CDR3: CASSSGLVTGELFF. DNA of the CDR3: TGTGCCAGCAGCTCGGGACTTGTCACCGGGGAGCTGTTTTTT.

The table lists this clone with a count of one. The chain has TRBV19 and TRBJ1-5, with 8 bases lining up with TRBD1. The CDR3 spans 16 residues. V was pared by 5 bases and J by 6 bases, with 12 bases of the junction left unmatched. CDR1 and CDR2 (germline): LNHDA, SQIVND (reference sequence). The CDR3, as DNA: TGTGCCAGTAGTTCCGACCGAGGACAGGGCAGTCAGCCCCAGCATTTT. Encoded protein: CASSSDRGQGSQPQHF.

This chain joins TRBV27 and TRBJ1-1; D gene uncertain. The V gene's germline CDR1 is MNHEY and CDR2 SMNVEV (reference sequence). The length of the CDR3 is 14 residues. The germline V and J ends were trimmed by 0 bases and 5 bases, with 10 bases remaining between them. Here the CDR3 DNA reads TGTGCCAGCAGTTTATCAGGGTGGCGTACTGAAGCTTTCTTT. This encodes CASSLSGWRTEAFF.

The chain joins TRBV6-5 to TRBJ2-3; TRBD2 matches at 7 bases. V lost 10 bases and J lost 0; bases outside the gene matches: 10. Germline V gene sequence: CDR1 MNHEY, CDR2 SVGAGI. This CDR3 has 15 residues. The CDR3 sequence is CATLSLGGSTDTQYF. The DNA for the CDR3 is TGTGCCACCCTGTCCTTGGGGGGGAGCACAGATACGCAGTATTTT.

The rearrangement links TRBV11-2 to TRBJ1-1; no clear D. V dropped 6 bases and J dropped 4 bases, with 6 bases sitting between them. CDR3 length equals 11 residues. Germline CDR1 SGHAT, CDR2 FQNNGV. The CDR3 DNA sequence: TGTGCCAGCAGTCGTGGCACTGAAGCTTTCTTT. Translating it yields CASSRGTEAFF.

The chain employs TRBV5-1 and TRBJ2-2, with 9 positions matching TRBD2. The V segment lost 0 bases and the J segment 7 bases; nucleotides outside the gene matches: 7. Germline assignment: CDR1 SGHRS and CDR2 YFSETQ. CDR3 length equals 16 residues. CDR3: CASSLEVLAGIGELFF. Written as DNA, the CDR3 is TGCGCCAGCAGCTTGGAGGTCCTAGCGGGGATCGGGGAGCTGTTTTTT.

To note about this clone: Additional DNA sequences in this sample encode the identical CDR3. V usage is TRBV19 and J usage is TRBJ2-5; 7 positions match TRBD1. The germline V gene has CDR1 LNHDA and CDR2 SQIVND (reference sequence). This CDR3 comprises 14 residues. V shed 5 bases and J 2 bases; nucleotides not matched to a gene: 5. This chain's CDR3 is CASSFGTAQETQYF. The DNA of the CDR3 is TGTGCCAGTAGTTTCGGGACAGCACAAGAGACCCAGTACTTC.

The V gene is TRBV27, the J gene TRBJ1-1; D gene uncertain. The V gene's germline CDR1 is MNHEY and CDR2 SMNVEV (reference sequence). V lost 5 bases to trimming and J lost 0 bases, with 10 bases between them. The CDR3 has 14 amino acids. The DNA for the CDR3 is TGTGCCAGCAGTCGAAGGACGGTGAACACTGAAGCTTTCTTT. It specifies CASSRRTVNTEAFF.

This sequence joins TRBV9 and TRBJ1-5; TRBD1 is a possible D gene (6 bases). This CDR3 contains 15 residues. Per germline, CDR1 SGDLS and CDR2 YYNGEE. V lost 0 bases to trimming and J lost 7 bases, with 14 bases between them. In DNA, the CDR3 is TGTGCCAGCAGCGTAGCCCCCCAGGGGTCCCAGCCCCAGCATTTT. Encoded protein: CASSVAPQGSQPQHF. Together with reference TRBV9 and TRBJ1-5, the CDR3 gives the full variable domain: DSGVTQTPKHLITATGQRVTLRCSPRSGDLSVYWYQQSLDQGLQFLIQYYNGEERAKGNILERFSAQQFPDLHSELNLSSLELGDSALYFCASSVAPQGSQPQHFGDGTRLSIL.

CDR3 protein: CASRGGRASTDTQYF. CDR3 in DNA: TGTGCCAGCAGGGGGGGCCGTGCTAGCACAGATACGCAGTATTTT. The chain is built from TRBV28 and TRBJ2-3, with D perhaps given as TRBD1 or TRBD2 (6 bases each). This CDR3 spans 15 amino acids. Trimming shortened V by 6 bases and J by 0 bases, and 13 bases separated the two germline ends. Per the germline V gene, CDR1 is MDHEN and CDR2 is SYDVKM.

The genes are TRBV19 and TRBJ1-1; TRBD1 matches at 8 bases. CDR3 length equals 16 residues. Germline V gene sequence: CDR1 LNHDA, CDR2 SQIVND (reference sequence). The junction had 8 bases not matched to a gene; V was cut back by 4 bases and J by 1 base. Here the CDR3 DNA reads TGTGCCAGTAGTACAGATTACGACAGGGGGAACACTGAAGCTTTCTTT. Its translation is CASSTDYDRGNTEAFF.